The rows below give T cell receptor beta chains drawn from one sample of a study of beta chain features in type 1 diabetes. TCRdb's table, derived via immunoSEQ multiplex PCR, lists solely in-frame clones and lacks some. The profile shows under 900,000 clones, 15% to 20% of them singletons. Sample: naive CD4+ T cells from blood. All receptors derive from a woman in her late teens or twenties in good health. Each CDR3 is given with its conserved first and last residue. The order of the fields is V gene, J gene, CDR3 protein.

TRBV7-9,TRBJ2-1,CASSLAREWGWNNEQFF
TRBV11-2,TRBJ2-2,CASSKTDPGELFF
TRBV19,TRBJ2-5,CASRTGRGETQYF
TRBV2,TRBJ2-1,CASITDQREFARFF
TRBV7-3,TRBJ2-2,CASSRAGTSASTGELFF
TRBV29-1,TRBJ2-7,CSGTSGKHPYEQYF
TRBV19,TRBJ1-1,CASSIGGSRNTEAFF
TRBV7-2,TRBJ1-4,CASSSAPGGREKLFF
TRBV7-9,TRBJ2-3,CASSRGLAGSTDTQYF
TRBV4-3,TRBJ1-3,CASAWDRESGNTIYF
TRBV9,TRBJ2-2,CASSVDQGEWFGELFF
TRBV29-1,TRBJ1-2,CSVGIGTDTYGYTF
TRBV28,TRBJ1-4,CATKQLTNEKLFF
TRBV2,TRBJ2-6,CASNRAYSSGANVLTF
TRBV9,TRBJ1-2,CASSPSTGKIGYGYTF
TRBV5-8,TRBJ2-1,CASSFTSGASRGEQFF
TRBV15,TRBJ2-7,CATSRPTGVEQYF
TRBV5-4,TRBJ2-1,CASSLALLPHEQFF